This T cell receptor beta chain was sequenced in a study of blood T cell repertoires in COVID-19. Data came from immunoSEQ multiplex PCR; TCRdb stores just in-frame clones and leaves some out. Among approximately 220,000 clones listed, roughly 90% were seen once. Germline V lookup: CDR1 SNHLY, CDR2 FYNNEI. The CDR3 extends over 14 amino acids. Deletions cut 5 bases from V and 4 bases from J, with 15 bases between. The chain carries TRBV2 and TRBJ2-7, with D possibly being TRBD1 (5 bases). The specimen was PBMCs or T cells enriched from blood (not recorded which). This receptor was taken from a woman in her 30s with acute COVID-19. The CDR3 reads CASSSQGILYEQYF. For the CDR3, the DNA is TGTGCCAGCAGTTCCCAGGGAATCCTATACGAGCAGTACTTC.